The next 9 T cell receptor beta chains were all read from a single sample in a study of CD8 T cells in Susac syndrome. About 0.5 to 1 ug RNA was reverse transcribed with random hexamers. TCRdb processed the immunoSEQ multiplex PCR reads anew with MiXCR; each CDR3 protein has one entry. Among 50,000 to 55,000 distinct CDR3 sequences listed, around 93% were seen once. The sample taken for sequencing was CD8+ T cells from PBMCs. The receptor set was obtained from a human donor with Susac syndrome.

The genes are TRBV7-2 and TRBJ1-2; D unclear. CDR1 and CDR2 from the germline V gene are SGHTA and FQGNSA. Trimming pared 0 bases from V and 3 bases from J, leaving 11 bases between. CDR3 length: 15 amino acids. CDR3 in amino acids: CASSLADLLDYGYTF. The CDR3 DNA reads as TGTGCCAGCAGCTTAGCGGATTTACTGGACTATGGCTACACCTTC. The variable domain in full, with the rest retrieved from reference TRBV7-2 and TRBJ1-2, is GAGVSQSPSNKVTEKGKDVELRCDPISGHTALYWYRQSLGQGLEFLIYFQGNSAPDKSGLPSDRFSAERTGGSVSTLTIQRTQQEDSAVYLCASSLADLLDYGYTFGSGTRLTVV.

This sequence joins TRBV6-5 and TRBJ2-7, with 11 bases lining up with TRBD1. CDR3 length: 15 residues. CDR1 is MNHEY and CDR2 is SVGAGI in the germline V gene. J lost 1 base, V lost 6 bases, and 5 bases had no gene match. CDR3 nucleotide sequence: TGTGCCAGCAGGCCCGGGACAGGGGGTTCCTACGAGCAGTACTTC. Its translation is CASRPGTGGSYEQYF.

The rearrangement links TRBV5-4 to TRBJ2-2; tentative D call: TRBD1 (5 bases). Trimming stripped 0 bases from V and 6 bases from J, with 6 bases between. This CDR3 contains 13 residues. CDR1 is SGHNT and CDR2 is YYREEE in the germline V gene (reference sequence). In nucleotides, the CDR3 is TGTGCCAGCAGCTTGGACAGGTCCGGGGAGCTGTTTTTT. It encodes CASSLDRSGELFF. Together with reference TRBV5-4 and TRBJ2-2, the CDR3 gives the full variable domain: ETGVTQSPTHLIKTRGQQVTLRCSSQSGHNTVSWYQQALGQGPQFIFQYYREEENGRGNFPPRFSGLQFPNYSSELNVNALELDDSALYLCASSLDRSGELFFGEGSRLTVL.

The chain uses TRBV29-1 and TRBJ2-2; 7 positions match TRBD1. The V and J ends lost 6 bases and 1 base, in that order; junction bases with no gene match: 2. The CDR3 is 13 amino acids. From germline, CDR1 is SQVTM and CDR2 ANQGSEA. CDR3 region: CSVGTVNTGELFF. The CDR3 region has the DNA TGCAGCGTCGGGACAGTGAACACCGGGGAGCTGTTTTTT.

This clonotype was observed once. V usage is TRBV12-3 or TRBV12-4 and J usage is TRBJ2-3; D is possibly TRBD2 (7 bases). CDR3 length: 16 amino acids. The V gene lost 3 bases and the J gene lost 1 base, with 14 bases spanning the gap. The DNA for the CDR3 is TGTGCCAGCAGTTTCCCCGGGGGGCCTGGCACAGATACGCAGTATTTT. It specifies CASSFPGGPGTDTQYF.

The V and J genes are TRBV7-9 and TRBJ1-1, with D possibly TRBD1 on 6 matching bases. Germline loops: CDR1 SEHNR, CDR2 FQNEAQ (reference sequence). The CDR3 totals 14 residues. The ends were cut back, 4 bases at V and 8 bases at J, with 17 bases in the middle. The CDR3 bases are TGTGCCAGCAGCTCTACGGGGGGGGCCCTCGAAGCTTTCTTT. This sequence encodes CASSSTGGALEAFF.

The CDR3 loop is CSARDPLEGGEAFF. CDR3 nucleotide sequence: TGCAGTGCTAGAGATCCCTTAGAAGGGGGTGAAGCTTTCTTT. The chain carries TRBV20-1 and TRBJ1-1, with TRBD1 as a possible D gene (6 bases). The CDR3 contains 14 residues. CDR1 is DFQATT and CDR2 is SNEGSKA in the germline V gene (reference sequence). The ends were cut back, 0 bases at V and 7 bases at J, with 15 bases in the middle.

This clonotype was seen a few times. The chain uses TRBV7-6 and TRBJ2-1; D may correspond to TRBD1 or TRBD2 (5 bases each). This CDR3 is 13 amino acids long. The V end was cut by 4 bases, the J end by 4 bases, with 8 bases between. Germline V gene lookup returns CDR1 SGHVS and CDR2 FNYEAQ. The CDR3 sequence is CASSWGTYNEQFF. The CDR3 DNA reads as TGTGCCAGCAGCTGGGGGACGTACAATGAGCAGTTCTTC.

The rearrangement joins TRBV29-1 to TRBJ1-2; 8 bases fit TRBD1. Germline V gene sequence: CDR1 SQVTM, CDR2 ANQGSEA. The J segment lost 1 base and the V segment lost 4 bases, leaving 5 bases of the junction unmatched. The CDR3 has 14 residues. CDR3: CSVAGQAINYGYTF. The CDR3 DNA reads TGCAGCGTTGCGGGACAGGCGATTAACTATGGCTACACCTTC. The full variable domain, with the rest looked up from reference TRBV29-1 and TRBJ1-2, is SAVISQKPSRDICQRGTSLTIQCQVDSQVTMMFWYRQQPGQSLTLIATANQGSEATYESGFVIDKFPISRPNLTFSTLTVSNMSPEDSSIYLCSVAGQAINYGYTFGSGTRLTVV.